This T cell receptor (beta chain) was captured by sequencing in a study of breast tumors, draining lymph nodes, adjacent tissues. General study findings and limits: Compared with basal-like, luminal-like tumors shared significantly more repertoire with nontumor tissue.

Axillary draining lymph nodes of breast cancer patients supplied the node samples. MiXCR was run by TCRdb on the multiplex PCR reads, yielding one entry per CDR3 protein. The sample yields approximately 100,000 distinct CDR3 sequences, about 30% seen once. CDR1 and CDR2 (germline): SGHDT, YYEEEE. Unmatched junction bases numbered 18, after V lost 4 bases and J lost 4 bases. The CDR3 loop spans 20 amino acids. This clonotype was observed at least ten times. What it binds is not known. This sequence originates from a female donor with breast cancer. Some clones in this sample may be carry-over from other donors' samples. The gene calls are TRBV5-6 and TRBJ1-5; 12 positions agree with TRBD1. The material sequenced was axillary lymph node tissue. The CDR3 region is CASSQNRDRGPESENQPQHF. In nucleotides, the CDR3 is TGTGCCAGCAGCCAGAACCGGGACAGGGGGCCGGAATCGGAGAATCAGCCCCAGCATTTT.